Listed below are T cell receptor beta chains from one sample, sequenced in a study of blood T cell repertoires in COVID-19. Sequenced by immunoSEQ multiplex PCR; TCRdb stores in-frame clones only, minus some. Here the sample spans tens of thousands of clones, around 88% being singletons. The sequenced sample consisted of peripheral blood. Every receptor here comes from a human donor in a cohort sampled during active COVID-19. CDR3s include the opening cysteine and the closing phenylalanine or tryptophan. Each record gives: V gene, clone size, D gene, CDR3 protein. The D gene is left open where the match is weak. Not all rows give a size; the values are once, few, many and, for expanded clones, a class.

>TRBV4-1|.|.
CASSQDPTAEAFF
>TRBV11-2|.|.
CASSMTVSSYEQYF
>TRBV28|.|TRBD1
CASSTPGTASGNTIYF
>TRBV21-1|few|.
CASSKIADFSYNEQFF
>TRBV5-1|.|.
CASSELRVMGNEQFF
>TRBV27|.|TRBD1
CASSFSRQGAGYTF
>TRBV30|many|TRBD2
CAWSISGGAGTQYF
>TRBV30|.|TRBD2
CAWSVLGAGGYEQYF
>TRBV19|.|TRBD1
CASTMGQGANGYTF
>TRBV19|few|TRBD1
CASSPMDRGNNQPQHF
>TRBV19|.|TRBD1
CASSPKNRGLRNQPQHF
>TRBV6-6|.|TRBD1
CASRADRSAEAFF
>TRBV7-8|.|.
CASSFTGTQPQHF
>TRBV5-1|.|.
CASSLGQGGETQYF
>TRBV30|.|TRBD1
CAWSRGTGNIQYF
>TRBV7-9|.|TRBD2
CASSLASIAGPIAKNIQYF
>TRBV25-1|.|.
CASSAYYRDTEAFF
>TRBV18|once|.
CASSPQWGDSSYF
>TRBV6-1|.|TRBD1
CASSDGPGTGQYF
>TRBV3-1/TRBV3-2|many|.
CASSRQNYGYTF
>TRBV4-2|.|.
CASSQEPQVNYGYTF
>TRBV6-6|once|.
CASRSPGQNEKLFF
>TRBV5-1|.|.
CASSRTGLAGYEQYF
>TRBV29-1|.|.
CSVRGGSDTEAFF
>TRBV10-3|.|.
CAISVGDGYTF
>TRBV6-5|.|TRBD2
CASSSPSGVSDTQYF
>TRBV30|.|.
CAWSAKSGNEQFF
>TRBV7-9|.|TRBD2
CASSPGTGGPYEQYF
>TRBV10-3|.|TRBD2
CATGTSGGREQETQYF
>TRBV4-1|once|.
CASSQDPNLGHEQFF
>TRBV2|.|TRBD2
CASRAGLAGWMGAQETQYF
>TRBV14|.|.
CASSPLDSGELFF
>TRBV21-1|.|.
CASSKGGGYEQYF
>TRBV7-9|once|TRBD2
CASSIPGTRGNNEQFF
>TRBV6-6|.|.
CASSLREEETQYF
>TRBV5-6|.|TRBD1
CASSFGQGHSPLHF
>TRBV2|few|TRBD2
CASSVLAGGTGELFF
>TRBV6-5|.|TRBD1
CASRTDRGRPYEQYF
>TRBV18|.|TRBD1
CASSPRTGAYEQYF
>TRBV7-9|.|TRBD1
CASRTDPGTAPYEQYF
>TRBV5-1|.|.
CASSLVASVDNEQFF
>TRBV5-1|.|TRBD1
CASSLDGGGSQPQHF
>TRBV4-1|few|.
CASSQAGLAITGELFF
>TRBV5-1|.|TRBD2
CASSLGAGEAHEQYF
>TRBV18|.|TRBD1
CASSPPDRSETQYF